The subject of this entry is one TCR beta chain. This clonotype has more than one count but fewer than ten. Its binding antigen is unknown. This could be a read error, since a much larger clone is one nucleotide away. The donors were around 39 Caucasian individuals from Russia, aged roughly 6 to 100 years, who were systemically healthy. Each donor gave approximately 9.3 milliliters of peripheral blood, collected into EDTA-treated Vacutainer tubes. Ficoll-Paque density-gradient centrifugation was used to isolate PBMCs, with at least 6.5 million per sample. Trizol reagent was used to extract total RNA from the PBMCs, yielding at least 5 micrograms per sample. The percentages of naive CD45RAhigh/CD27high T cells were determined by flow cytometry on a PBMC aliquot from every donor. This sample stems from a study of blood T cells in healthy people across ages (dated by TCRdb to 2015 to 2017). About the investigation overall: In model experiments, template switching captured about one uniquely barcoded TCR beta cDNA molecule for every two T cells. Age-related changes in TCR beta repertoire diversity were measured in the study by deep sequencing normalized with unique cDNA molecular identifiers. The donors were split into four age groups: young (average around 15 years), middle-aged (roughly 40), aged (more than 60) and long-lived (under 90). Donors of different ages were randomly distributed across sequencing lanes to avoid experimental bias. Two additional independent replicas of 1 million unique cDNA reads from the same blood draw were analyzed for two donors (one aged 18 to 30 and one aged 80 or older).

From the cysteine through the phenylalanine, the CDR3 covers 14 amino acids. Left in the record is the CDR3 DNA by itself, 42 bases read in frame from the first base. Via the germline V gene (reference sequence), CDR1 is LGHDT and CDR2 YNNKEL. The V and J ends are trimmed by 2 bases and 2 bases, leaving 8 bases between them. Library preparation was by 5' RACE. Sequencer: Illumina HiSeq 2500. A second PCR of 7 to 11 cycles was performed with a sample-barcoded 5' primer and a J-beta primer mix. Each TCR beta cDNA molecule received a unique molecular identifier from a template-switch 5' adaptor carrying 12 random nucleotides. Each sample yielded at least 3 million CDR3-containing paired-end reads. First-strand cDNA was synthesized from all RNA with the Mint cDNA synthesis kit, primed by a TRBC-specific oligonucleotide. Following uracil-DNA glycosylase treatment, all cDNA underwent a first 18-cycle PCR with the universal primers M1SS and BC2_uni_R. The study's processing was this. Each sample was normalized by randomly selecting 1 million high-quality reads, each carrying a distinct molecular identifier. Instead of being binned into consensus sequences, reads that shared molecular identifiers were thrown out. MiTCR, run with a Q25 quality threshold and the strictest error-elimination algorithm, handled CDR3 identification, clonotype clustering and error correction. A nonparametric unseen species model using Euler transformation provided a lower-bound estimate of total TCR beta diversity. Clones were called with MiXCR by TCRdb after fastp trimmed the public reads at Q25, and only in-frame beta chains were retained. Every entry covers one CDR3 protein and lists the most common genes and DNA from its rows. The V and J calls follow TCRdb's processing rather than the paper's. For this sample there are 630,000 or so distinct CDR3 sequences; less than 40% appear just once. The top ten constitute 15% of the sample.

The investigation overall reported the following: Because profiling used bulk unsorted PBMCs, naive and antigen-experienced compartments could not be compared conclusively. The CMV infection status of donors was not known, potentially confounding age-related changes in expanded clonotypes. Compared with the aged group, more naive CD4+ T cells, fewer expanded clones and increased TCR diversity were shown by the long-lived group, suggesting age selection. As age increased, observed TCR beta diversity per million T cells dropped in a roughly linear way, and a significant reduction was already evident by age 40. A strong correlation was found between observed TCR beta diversity and the percentage of naive T cells measured by flow cytometry. Estimates of total diversity based on one million sequenced T cells were considered lower bounds and underestimates.

Recombination joined TRBV3-1 with TRBJ2-3; the D gene is not confidently resolved. The receptor comes from an elderly woman in good health. Donor details come from another sample of the same person, matched by shared clones. The material sequenced was blood. The CDR3 region has the sequence CASSQKLLTDTQYF. The sequenced DNA: TGTGCCAGCAGCCAAAAGCTCCTCACAGATACGCAGTATTTT.